Following are 26 T cell receptor beta chains from one sample sequenced in a study of blood T cells in healthy people across ages. Next came a second PCR, run for about 6 to 12 cycles, which used a sample-barcoded 5' primer along with a J-beta primer mix. TCRdb reprocessed the 5' RACE reads with MiXCR, giving one entry per CDR3 protein. The sample lists around 1,600,000 distinct CDR3 sequences, roughly 43% occurring once. Specimen: blood. These receptors all come from a woman between 18 and 29 years old in good health.

This clonotype came up a few times. The J gene is TRBJ1-5, the V gene TRBV7-3; 10 bases match TRBD1. This CDR3 is 14 amino acids long. Trimming at V came to 10 bases and at J to 5 bases, leaving 8 bases not matched to a gene. CDR1 and CDR2 from the germline V gene are SGHTA and FQGTGA. The DNA of the CDR3 is TGTGCCACGGGGGGACAGGGGTCTCATCAGCCCCAGCATTTT. This sequence encodes CATGGQGSHQPQHF.

This rearrangement joins TRBV2 to TRBJ2-1; 9 positions agree with TRBD2. CDR1 SNHLY and CDR2 FYNNEI come from the germline V gene. The CDR3 spans 15 residues. V dropped 3 bases and J dropped 2; count of bases not matched to a gene: 2. The CDR3 nucleotides read TGTGCCAGCAGTGATCGACTAGCGGCCTACAATGAGCAGTTCTTC. It is translated as CASSDRLAAYNEQFF.

V usage is TRBV9 and J usage is TRBJ2-1, with D maybe TRBD2 (5 bases). Per germline, CDR1 SGDLS and CDR2 YYNGEE. Deletions cut 7 bases from V and 9 bases from J, with 17 bases between. This CDR3 comprises 13 residues. The CDR3 nucleotides are TGTGCCAGCGCTGCGGGTGGCTCGACTGAGCAGTTCTTC. Translated: CASAAGGSTEQFF.

The chain uses TRBV7-2 and TRBJ1-2; D possibly corresponds to TRBD1 (5 bases). V was clipped by 5 bases and J by 2 bases, with 24 bases between them. Germline V gene lookup returns CDR1 SGHTA and CDR2 FQGNSA. The CDR3 is 18 residues long. The CDR3, as DNA: TGTGCCAGCAGCAGTAGGACATGGCACAAGGAAGGAAACTATGGCTACACCTTC. It is translated as CASSSRTWHKEGNYGYTF.

The chain has TRBV9 and TRBJ2-4; 8 bases are a match to TRBD2. The J call may be in error: the DNA end matches TRBJ2-5 better. Germline assignment: CDR1 SGDLS and CDR2 YYNGEE. This CDR3 comprises 15 residues. The CDR3 region is CASSVGSGVLETQYF. The CDR3 DNA follows: TGTGCCAGCAGCGTCGGTAGCGGGGTGTTAGAGACCCAGTACTTC.

The chain is built from TRBV7-2 and TRBJ1-1, with D perhaps matching TRBD1 (6 bases). Trimming stripped 4 bases from V and 8 bases from J, with 20 bases between. The CDR3 length is 15 residues. The germline V gene encodes CDR1 SGHTA and CDR2 FQGNSA. The CDR3 DNA sequence: TGTGCCAGCAGCTCGAAGACCATTGCGGGGGCAGAAGCTTTCTTT. As protein: CASSSKTIAGAEAFF.

The V and J genes are TRBV12-3 or TRBV12-4 and TRBJ2-3; 12 bases map to TRBD2. With V trimmed by 5 bases and J by 6 bases, 9 bases remained unmatched. This CDR3 spans 16 amino acids. The CDR3 loop reads CASSPRLAGGSDTQYF. The CDR3 DNA reads as TGTGCCAGCAGTCCCCGCCTAGCGGGGGGGTCGGATACGCAGTATTTT.

The chain joins TRBV20-1 to TRBJ2-1; TRBD2 agrees at 7 bases. CDR1 and CDR2 from the germline V gene are DFQATT and SNEGSKA (reference sequence). V trimming: 4 bases; J trimming: 3 bases; junction bases outside the gene matches: 12. The CDR3 is made up of 16 amino acids. The CDR3 DNA follows: TGCAGTGCTAAAGGAAGATGGGGCGGGAGCTACAATGAGCAGTTCTTC. Its protein is CSAKGRWGGSYNEQFF.

This chain links TRBV6-6 with TRBJ2-3; 10 bases align to TRBD1. V lost 6 bases and J lost 6; bases outside the gene matches: 6. Germline V CDR1 and CDR2: MNHNY, SVGAGI (reference sequence). The CDR3 covers 14 residues. The CDR3 is CASRFGQGVDTQYF. The CDR3 DNA follows: TGTGCCAGCAGATTCGGACAGGGGGTGGATACGCAGTATTTT.

V usage is TRBV4-1 and J usage is TRBJ2-2, with TRBD2 matching 7 bases. The V gene's germline CDR1 is MGHRA and CDR2 YSYEKL. Losses at the gene ends were 4 bases for V and 7 bases for J; bases not matched to a gene: 3. This CDR3 region has 13 residues. CDR3 amino acids: CASSLTGGGELFF. CDR3 in DNA: TGCGCCAGCAGCCTGACGGGAGGCGGGGAGCTGTTTTTT.

This clonotype was seen only a few times. The chain has TRBV7-2 and TRBJ2-5; D gene ambiguous. The CDR3 covers 15 residues. V was clipped by 4 bases and J by 2 bases, with 14 bases between them. Germline loops: CDR1 SGHTA, CDR2 FQGNSA. The CDR3: CASSSSSHGQETQYF. The CDR3 bases are TGTGCCAGCAGCTCTAGTAGCCACGGACAAGAGACCCAGTACTTC. Combining the CDR3 with reference TRBV7-2 and TRBJ2-5 gives the whole variable domain GAGVSQSPSNKVTEKGKDVELRCDPISGHTALYWYRQSLGQGLEFLIYFQGNSAPDKSGLPSDRFSAERTGGSVSTLTIQRTQQEDSAVYLCASSSSSHGQETQYFGPGTRLLVL.

This clonotype has just a few counts. This rearrangement joins TRBV7-9 to TRBJ2-3, with 10 bases aligning to TRBD2. CDR1 is SEHNR, CDR2 FQNEAQ, per germline (reference sequence). Trimming cost V 3 bases and J 0 bases; bases outside gene matches: 6. This CDR3 comprises 17 residues. Written as DNA, the CDR3 is TGTGCCAGCAGCTTGAGAAAGCGGGGGGGTAGCACAGATACGCAGTATTTT. This codes for CASSLRKRGGSTDTQYF.

The chain carries TRBV20-1 and TRBJ1-2; no firm D call. The CDR3 has 11 amino acids. The germline V gene has CDR1 DFQATT and CDR2 SNEGSKA (reference sequence). Trimming cost V 0 bases and J 7 bases, with 6 bases left between them. The CDR3 is CSAREGSGYTF. Written as DNA, the CDR3 is TGCAGTGCTAGAGAAGGGTCTGGCTACACCTTC.

This clonotype turned up a few times. V is TRBV6-6 and J is TRBJ1-2; 7 nucleotides align to TRBD1. In germline, CDR1 is MNHNY, CDR2 SVGAGI (reference sequence). This CDR3 has 15 amino acids. The V gene end was trimmed by 5 bases and the J gene end by 5 bases; junction bases not matched to a gene: 11. This chain's CDR3 is CASSKGQDSYYGYTF. The CDR3 DNA reads TGTGCCAGCAGTAAAGGACAGGATTCATATTATGGCTACACCTTC.

This clonotype was counted at least ten times. One end of the junction varies from germline; a read error may be responsible. This rearrangement joins TRBV5-1 to TRBJ2-7; D ambiguous. CDR3 length: 13 amino acids. The germline V gene has CDR1 SGHRS and CDR2 YFSETQ. In nucleotides, the CDR3 is TGTGCCAGCAGTTTAGACGTCTCCTACGAGCAGTACTTC. It encodes CASSLDVSYEQYF.

The chain employs TRBV6-2 or TRBV6-3 and TRBJ1-6; 9 nucleotides match TRBD1. The CDR3 extends over 12 amino acids. V gave up 2 bases and J gave up 17 bases; unmatched junction bases: 4. Germline lookup yields CDR1 MNHEY and CDR2 SVGEGT. This CDR3 reads CASSYQGQGFHF. Written as DNA, the CDR3 is TGTGCCAGCAGTTACCAGGGACAGGGCTTCCACTTT.

CDR3 nucleotides: TGCAGTGCCCGGGGACTTCGAGGTGGTTACGAGCAGTACTTC. Encoded protein: CSARGLRGGYEQYF. The chain joins TRBV20-1 to TRBJ2-4; maybe TRBD2 (6 bases). The J call is in doubt because the DNA end fits TRBJ2-7 better. Germline-derived CDR1 and CDR2 are DFQATT and SNEGSKA (reference sequence). CDR3 length: 14 amino acids.

DNA for the CDR3: TGCAGCGTTGGTCGAGCGGGAGCCAGCAATGAGCAGTTCTTC. It is translated as CSVGRAGASNEQFF. The chain has TRBV29-1 and TRBJ2-1; 8 bases fit TRBD2. CDR1 SQVTM and CDR2 ANQGSEA come from the germline V gene. Unmatched junction bases numbered 8, after V lost 4 bases and J lost 6 bases. The CDR3 length is 14 residues.

The V and J genes are TRBV7-8 and TRBJ1-1; unclear D gene. Trimming took 2 bases from V and 0 from J, leaving 13 bases between them. This CDR3 comprises 16 residues. Germline V gives CDR1 SGHVS, CDR2 FQNEAQ. In nucleotides, the CDR3 is TGTGCCAGCAGCTTAAAAGTAGGGCGGCTGAACACTGAAGCTTTCTTT. Protein product: CASSLKVGRLNTEAFF.

A word on this clonotype: The junction and the germline gene differ at one end; a read error may be behind it. This chain links TRBV7-2 with TRBJ1-4; D might be TRBD1 (5 bases). Germline CDR1 reads SGHTA; CDR2 reads FQGNSA. This CDR3 is 13 amino acids long. This chain's CDR3 is CAGSTRVEEKLFF. As DNA, the CDR3 is TGTGCCGGCAGTACCAGGGTGGAGGAAAAACTGTTTTTT.

CDR3 sequence reads: CASSRLEQRNEKLFF. Written as DNA, the CDR3 is TGTGCCAGCAGCCGCTTGGAACAGAGGAATGAAAAACTGTTTTTT. This chain uses TRBV7-8 with TRBJ1-4; no definite D call. The CDR3 sequence is 15 residues long. Germline CDR1 SGHVS, CDR2 FQNEAQ. V lost 5 bases and J 5 bases, leaving 15 bases between the germline ends.

This clonotype was observed a handful of times. The chain has TRBV6-2 or TRBV6-3 and TRBJ1-5; no definite D call. The CDR3 loop spans 13 amino acids. In germline, CDR1 is MNHEY, CDR2 SVGEGT. Trimming stripped 5 bases from V and 7 bases from J, with 12 bases between. The CDR3 loop reads CASSPLSRQPQHF. The CDR3 coding sequence is TGTGCCAGCAGTCCCCTGTCGCGGCAGCCCCAGCATTTT.

This clonotype was seen more than once but under ten times. The chain carries TRBV6-2 or TRBV6-3 and TRBJ1-2, with 7 positions matching TRBD1. The trim removed 5 bases at V and 7 bases at J, leaving 7 bases unmatched. From germline, CDR1 is MNHEY and CDR2 SVGEGT. CDR3 length: 13 amino acids. The CDR3 nucleotides are TGTGCCAGCAGTCGGGACAGATCCCTTGGCTACACCTTC. Translated: CASSRDRSLGYTF.

The chain carries TRBV7-2 and TRBJ2-1; weak D call: TRBD2 (7 bases). V lost 5 bases to trimming and J lost 4 bases, with 12 bases between them. The CDR3 extends over 14 amino acids. Germline lookup yields CDR1 SGHTA and CDR2 FQGNSA. CDR3 nucleotide sequence: TGTGCCAGCAGCGGGAGGGGGGCATACAATGAGCAGTTCTTC. Translated: CASSGRGAYNEQFF.

The gene calls are TRBV7-9 and TRBJ2-3, with 7 bases matching TRBD1. CDR1 is SEHNR, CDR2 FQNEAQ, per germline (reference sequence). Trimming at V came to 5 bases and at J to 0 bases, leaving 8 bases not matched to a gene. The CDR3 loop spans 16 amino acids. The CDR3 here is CASSDRTGPSTDTQYF. In nucleotides, the CDR3 is TGTGCCAGCAGCGACCGGACAGGACCTAGCACAGATACGCAGTATTTT.

Many counts were recorded for this clonotype. The CDR3 protein is CASSLGQGYYEQYF. CDR3 DNA: TGCGCCAGCAGCTTGGGACAGGGTTACTACGAGCAGTACTTC. The chain combines TRBV5-1 with TRBJ2-7, with TRBD1 matching 7 bases. Germline trimming cut 0 bases from V and 3 bases from J; bases unmatched to any gene: 3. The CDR3 totals 14 residues. Germline V gene lookup returns CDR1 SGHRS and CDR2 YFSETQ.